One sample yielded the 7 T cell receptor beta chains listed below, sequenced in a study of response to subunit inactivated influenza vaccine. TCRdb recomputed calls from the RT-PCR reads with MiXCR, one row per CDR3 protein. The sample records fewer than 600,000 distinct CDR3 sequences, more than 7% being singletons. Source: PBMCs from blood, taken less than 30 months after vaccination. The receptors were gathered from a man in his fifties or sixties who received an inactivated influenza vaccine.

For the CDR3, the DNA is TGTGCCAGCAGACACTACCCGGACCCTAAAGAGACCCAGTACTTC. This translates into CASRHYPDPKETQYF. The chain recombines TRBV7-9 with TRBJ2-5, with D unclear. From germline, CDR1 is SEHNR and CDR2 FQNEAQ (reference sequence). The germline V and J ends were trimmed by 6 bases and 3 bases, with 17 bases remaining between them. The CDR3 contains 15 residues.

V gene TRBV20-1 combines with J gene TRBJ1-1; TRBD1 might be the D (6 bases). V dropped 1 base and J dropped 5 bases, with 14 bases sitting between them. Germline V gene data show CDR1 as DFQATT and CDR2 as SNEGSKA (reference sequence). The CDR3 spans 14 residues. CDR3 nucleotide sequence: TGCAGTGCTAGAGTGCCGGGGGGCGGGACTGAAGCTTTCTTT. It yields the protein CSARVPGGGTEAFF.

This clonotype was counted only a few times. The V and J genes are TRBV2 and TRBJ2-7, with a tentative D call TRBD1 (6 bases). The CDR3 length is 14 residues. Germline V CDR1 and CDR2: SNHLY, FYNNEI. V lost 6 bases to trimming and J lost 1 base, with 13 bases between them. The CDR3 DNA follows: TGTGCCAGCAGCTACGACAGGCGGTCCTACGAGCAGTACTTC. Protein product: CASSYDRRSYEQYF.

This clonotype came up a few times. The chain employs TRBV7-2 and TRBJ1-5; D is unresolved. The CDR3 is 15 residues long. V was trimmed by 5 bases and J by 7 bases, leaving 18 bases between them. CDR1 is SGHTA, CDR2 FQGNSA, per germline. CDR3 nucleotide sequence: TGTGCCAGCAGCCGTGTGGCCGGGCTAGGGCAGCCCCAGCATTTT. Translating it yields CASSRVAGLGQPQHF.

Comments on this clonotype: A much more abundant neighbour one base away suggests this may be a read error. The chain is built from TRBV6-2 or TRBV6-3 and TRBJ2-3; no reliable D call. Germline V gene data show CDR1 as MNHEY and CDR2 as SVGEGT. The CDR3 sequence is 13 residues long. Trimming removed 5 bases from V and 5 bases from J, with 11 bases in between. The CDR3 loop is CASSKQRKDTQYF. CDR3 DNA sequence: TGTGCCAGCAGTAAACAGCGTAAAGATACGCAGTATTTT.

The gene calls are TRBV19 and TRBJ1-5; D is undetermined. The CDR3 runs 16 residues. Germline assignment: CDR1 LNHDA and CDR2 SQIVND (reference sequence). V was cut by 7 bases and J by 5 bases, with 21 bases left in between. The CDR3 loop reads CASKPTPIYSHQPQHF. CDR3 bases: TGTGCCAGTAAGCCCACACCCATCTACAGTCATCAGCCCCAGCATTTT.

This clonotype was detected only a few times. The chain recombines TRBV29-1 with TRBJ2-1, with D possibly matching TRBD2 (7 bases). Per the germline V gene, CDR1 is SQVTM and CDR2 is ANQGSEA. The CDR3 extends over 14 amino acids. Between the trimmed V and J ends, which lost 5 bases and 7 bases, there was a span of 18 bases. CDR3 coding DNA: TGCAGCGTTTATCTGTGGGGGGGCCAAAATGAGCAGTTCTTC. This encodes CSVYLWGGQNEQFF.